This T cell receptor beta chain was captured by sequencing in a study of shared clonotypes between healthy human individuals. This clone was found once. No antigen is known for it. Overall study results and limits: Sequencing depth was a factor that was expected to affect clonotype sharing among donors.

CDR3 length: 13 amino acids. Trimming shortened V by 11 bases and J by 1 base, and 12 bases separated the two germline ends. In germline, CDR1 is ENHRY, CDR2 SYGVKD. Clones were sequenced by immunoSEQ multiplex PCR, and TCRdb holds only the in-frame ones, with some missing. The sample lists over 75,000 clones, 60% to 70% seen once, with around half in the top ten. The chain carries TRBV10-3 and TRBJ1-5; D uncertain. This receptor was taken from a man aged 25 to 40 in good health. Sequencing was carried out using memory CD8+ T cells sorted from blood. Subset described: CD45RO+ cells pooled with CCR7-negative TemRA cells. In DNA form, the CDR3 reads TGTGCCCCCCCCAGATTCAGCAATCAGCCCCAGCATTTT. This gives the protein CAPPRFSNQPQHF.